A single sample is the source of the 29 T cell receptor beta chains below, sequenced in a study of identical twins. TCRdb re-called the 5' RACE reads with MiXCR, one entry per CDR3 protein. The sample has approximately 260,000 distinct CDR3 sequences, about 14% seen once; the top ten hold under 9.5%. The specimen sequenced was memory (CD45RO+) T cells sorted from blood. The receptors stem from a woman aged 18 to 35 in good health.

V is TRBV20-1 and J is TRBJ1-4; the match to TRBD1 covers 7 bases. The germline CDR1 and CDR2 sequences are DFQATT and SNEGSKA (reference sequence). The CDR3 has 11 residues. V lost 5 bases to trimming and J lost 7 bases; unmatched junction nucleotides: 1. CDR3 DNA: TGCAGTGCTTGGACAGGTGAAAAACTGTTTTTT. This gives the protein CSAWTGEKLFF.

This clonotype was observed a handful of times. V gene TRBV12-3 or TRBV12-4 combines with J gene TRBJ2-3; 9 bases line up with TRBD1. The CDR3 is 14 amino acids. Trimming removed 1 base from V and 4 bases from J; junction bases left unmatched: 0. The CDR3, as DNA: TGTGCCAGCAGTTTAGGACAGGGGGCAGATACGCAGTATTTT. Its translation is CASSLGQGADTQYF.

At least ten counts were recorded for this clonotype. The genes are TRBV4-1 and TRBJ2-1, with 16 positions matching TRBD2. The CDR3 runs to 19 residues. The junction had 13 bases not matched to a gene; V was cut back by 3 bases and J by 8 bases. Germline V gene sequence: CDR1 MGHRA, CDR2 YSYEKL. CDR3 DNA: TGCGCCAGCAGCCACCCGGGACTAGCGGGAGGGCCCTCTAGGGATGAGCAGTTCTTC. This encodes CASSHPGLAGGPSRDEQFF.

The sample holds one count of this clonotype. J is TRBJ2-1 and V is TRBV7-2, with D uncertain. The CDR3 totals 14 residues. The V end was cut by 5 bases, the J end by 8 bases, with 16 bases between. Germline V gives CDR1 SGHTA, CDR2 FQGNSA. The CDR3 bases are TGTGCCAGCAGCCCCCCCCTTAGGCTGTATGAGCAGTTCTTC. Translation: CASSPPLRLYEQFF.

This clonotype has more than one count but fewer than ten. The chain links TRBV5-6 to TRBJ1-6, with 7 nucleotides matching TRBD1. Germline V gene data show CDR1 as SGHDT and CDR2 as YYEEEE. This CDR3 comprises 16 residues. The trim removed 4 bases at V and 7 bases at J, leaving 11 bases unmatched. CDR3 region: CASSERQGKWNSPLHF. CDR3 sequence (DNA): TGTGCCAGCAGCGAGCGACAGGGAAAATGGAATTCACCCCTCCACTTT.

This clonotype appeared a few times. This chain links TRBV20-1 with TRBJ2-7; D possibly corresponds to TRBD1 (5 bases). CDR1 and CDR2 from the germline V gene are DFQATT and SNEGSKA (reference sequence). This CDR3 comprises 12 residues. With 6 bases removed from V and 5 bases from J, the gap between germline ends came to 14 bases. The CDR3 spells CSAVGHRHEQYF. CDR3 DNA: TGCAGTGCAGTTGGACACAGGCACGAGCAGTACTTC.

This clonotype was found many times. The rearrangement uses TRBV6-2 or TRBV6-3 and TRBJ2-1; D tentatively reads TRBD1 or TRBD2 (5 bases each). Per germline, CDR1 MNHEY and CDR2 SVGEGT. The CDR3 is 17 amino acids. V dropped 7 bases and J dropped 1 base, with 20 bases sitting between them. Here the CDR3 DNA reads TGTGCCAGCAAGTCCCTCCAGGGAGCGGCGTCCTACAATGAGCAGTTCTTC. This gives the protein CASKSLQGAASYNEQFF.

V usage is TRBV20-1 and J usage is TRBJ2-3; possible D gene TRBD2, 6 bases. Germline-derived CDR1 and CDR2 are DFQATT and SNEGSKA (reference sequence). The CDR3 has 15 residues. Trimming left V 6 bases short and J 0 bases short, with 16 bases between. The CDR3 coding sequence is TGCAGTGCCGCCCCCGGGGGAAATAGCACAGATACGCAGTATTTT. Its translation is CSAAPGGNSTDTQYF.

The V and J genes are TRBV20-1 and TRBJ2-7; D possibly corresponds to TRBD1 (6 bases). Germline-derived CDR1 and CDR2 are DFQATT and SNEGSKA (reference sequence). CDR3 length equals 12 residues. Trimming left V 5 bases short and J 6 bases short, with 14 bases between. CDR3 sequence reads: CSAQTGRSEQYF. CDR3 DNA: TGCAGTGCTCAGACAGGACGTAGCGAGCAGTACTTC.

The rearrangement links TRBV7-8 to TRBJ2-7; 7 positions match TRBD1. Germline lookup yields CDR1 SGHVS and CDR2 FQNEAQ. CDR3 length: 14 residues. With 5 bases clipped from V and 6 bases from J, the junction kept 10 bases outside the gene matches. CDR3 coding DNA: TGTGCCAGCAGCCTCGGACAGGTACGGTCCGAGCAGTACTTC. As protein: CASSLGQVRSEQYF.

This clonotype was picked up a small number of times. CDR3: CSLGNQIEQYF. CDR3 coding DNA: TGCAGCCTAGGGAATCAAATCGAGCAGTACTTC. This rearrangement joins TRBV20-1 to TRBJ2-7; D ambiguous. This CDR3 comprises 11 residues. Germline V gives CDR1 DFQATT, CDR2 SNEGSKA (reference sequence).

The sample holds a few counts of this clonotype. The CDR3 region has the DNA TGCAGTGCTCAAAGACAGGTCCAAGAGACCCAGTACTTC. This encodes CSAQRQVQETQYF. The V call is TRBV20-1, the J call TRBJ2-5; TRBD1 might be the D (6 bases). The CDR3 runs 13 residues. CDR1 DFQATT and CDR2 SNEGSKA come from the germline V gene (reference sequence). Between the trimmed V and J ends, which lost 5 bases and 1 base, there was a span of 11 bases.

This clonotype has ten or more counts. The chain recombines TRBV24-1 with TRBJ2-1; D is uncertain. V gave up 4 bases and J gave up 7 bases, with 7 bases separating them. Per germline, CDR1 KGHDR and CDR2 SFDVKD. The CDR3 sequence is 12 residues long. The DNA for the CDR3 is TGTGCCACCAGTGAACGTGGAAATGAGCAGTTCTTC. Residues: CATSERGNEQFF.

V gene TRBV12-3 or TRBV12-4 combines with J gene TRBJ2-1, with D tentatively TRBD2 (5 bases). The CDR3 contains 14 residues. Deletions cut 6 bases from V and 6 bases from J, with 15 bases between. The CDR3 DNA is TGTGCCAGCAGCCCCAATGGGGAGATCAATGAGCAGTTCTTC. The encoded protein is CASSPNGEINEQFF.

This clonotype was counted at least ten times. V gene TRBV12-3 or TRBV12-4 combines with J gene TRBJ2-1, with D uncertain. V was cut by 7 bases and J by 10 bases, with 23 bases left in between. This CDR3 spans 15 amino acids. The DNA for the CDR3 is TGTGCCAGCACCTCGGGCAGGCTTGAGAGAAGAGAGCAGTTCTTC. Amino acid sequence: CASTSGRLERREQFF.

This clonotype was detected many times. The chain uses TRBV29-1 and TRBJ2-1; the match to TRBD2 covers 15 bases. The CDR3 loop spans 15 amino acids. The germline V gene encodes CDR1 SQVTM and CDR2 ANQGSEA. Trimming removed 5 bases from V and 9 bases from J; junction bases left unmatched: 8. The chain's CDR3 is CSVLGLAGGRGEQFF. CDR3 nucleotide sequence: TGCAGCGTTTTAGGACTAGCGGGAGGGAGGGGTGAGCAGTTCTTC.

The J gene is TRBJ2-6, the V gene TRBV19; 7 bases match TRBD1. CDR3 length equals 16 residues. V lost 7 bases to trimming and J lost 0 bases; unmatched junction nucleotides: 6. CDR1 is LNHDA and CDR2 is SQIVND in the germline V gene (reference sequence). CDR3 protein: CASTGTAYSGANVLTF. The CDR3 DNA sequence: TGTGCCAGTACTGGGACAGCTTACTCTGGGGCCAACGTCCTGACTTTC.

This clonotype has more than one count but fewer than ten. The chain uses TRBV7-9 and TRBJ2-1; 9 bases are shared with TRBD2. V lost 3 bases and J lost 4; bases outside the gene matches: 7. This CDR3 has 16 residues. CDR1 is SEHNR and CDR2 is FQNEAQ in the germline V gene (reference sequence). The CDR3 sequence is CASSFIEREVYNEQFF. For the CDR3, the DNA is TGTGCCAGCAGCTTTATCGAGCGGGAGGTTTACAATGAGCAGTTCTTC.

The V call is TRBV3-1, the J call TRBJ1-6, with a tentative D call TRBD1 (6 bases). This CDR3 region has 15 residues. Trimming left V 5 bases short and J 6 bases short, with 14 bases between. The V gene's germline CDR1 is LGHDT and CDR2 YNNKEL (reference sequence). This CDR3 reads CASSSHGRGNSPLHF. CDR3 in DNA: TGTGCCAGCAGCTCCCATGGCAGGGGTAATTCACCCCTCCACTTT. Filled out from reference TRBV3-1 and TRBJ1-6, the complete variable domain reads DTAVSQTPKYLVTQMGNDKSIKCEQNLGHDTMYWYKQDSKKFLKIMFSYNNKELIINETVPNRFSPKSPDKAHLNLHINSLELGDSAVYFCASSSHGRGNSPLHFGNGTRLTVT.

The chain combines TRBV5-1 with TRBJ2-1, with 10 bases matching TRBD2. Germline V lookup: CDR1 SGHRS, CDR2 YFSETQ. Unmatched junction bases numbered 5, after V lost 1 base and J lost 7 bases. The CDR3 loop spans 15 amino acids. The CDR3 reads CASSLSLAGVNEQFF. The DNA for the CDR3 is TGCGCCAGCAGCTTGTCTCTAGCGGGGGTGAATGAGCAGTTCTTC.

The CDR3: CSVEDPLAGGGYEQYF. The DNA of the CDR3 is TGCAGCGTTGAAGATCCGTTAGCGGGAGGAGGTTACGAGCAGTACTTC. The chain links TRBV29-1 to TRBJ2-7; 10 positions agree with TRBD2. The CDR3 is made up of 16 amino acids. Trimming cost V 0 bases and J 4 bases; bases outside gene matches: 9. Germline V gene lookup returns CDR1 SQVTM and CDR2 ANQGSEA.

This clonotype was detected many times. This chain joins TRBV7-9 and TRBJ2-1, with D maybe TRBD2 (7 bases). The germline V gene has CDR1 SEHNR and CDR2 FQNEAQ (reference sequence). The CDR3 is 15 residues long. Trimming shortened V by 0 bases and J by 2 bases, and 8 bases separated the two germline ends. The CDR3 reads CASSLAGGPYNEQFF. The CDR3, as DNA: TGTGCCAGCAGCTTAGCGGGGGGGCCCTACAATGAGCAGTTCTTC.

The chain recombines TRBV20-1 with TRBJ1-2; 7 bases align to TRBD1. The CDR3 consists of 13 residues. Germline loops: CDR1 DFQATT, CDR2 SNEGSKA (reference sequence). V gave up 6 bases and J gave up 3 bases; unmatched junction bases: 7. The CDR3 DNA follows: TGCAGTGCCCCCGGGCAGGGGGACTATGGCTACACCTTC. Protein sequence: CSAPGQGDYGYTF.

This clonotype turned up a few times. The rearrangement uses TRBV5-1 and TRBJ1-2, with D perhaps matching TRBD1 (6 bases). V lost 4 bases to trimming and J lost 2 bases, with 15 bases between them. This CDR3 is 15 amino acids long. From germline, CDR1 is SGHRS and CDR2 YFSETQ. The CDR3 DNA sequence: TGCGCCAGCAGCCCGACGACAGGATTAAACTATGGCTACACCTTC. Amino acid sequence: CASSPTTGLNYGYTF. Full variable domain (rest looked up from reference TRBV5-1 and TRBJ1-2): KAGVTQTPRYLIKTRGQQVTLSCSPISGHRSVSWYQQTPGQGLQFLFEYFSETQRNKGNFPGRFSGRQFSNSRSEMNVSTLELGDSALYLCASSPTTGLNYGYTFGSGTRLTVV.

This clonotype showed up just a few times. The rearrangement uses TRBV2 and TRBJ2-1; D is uncertain. CDR3 length: 16 amino acids. V was clipped by 2 bases and J by 4 bases, with 15 bases between them. CDR1 is SNHLY, CDR2 FYNNEI, per germline. The DNA of the CDR3 is TGTGCCAGCAGTGAAAGCCCGAACAAGTTATACAATGAGCAGTTCTTC. Translation: CASSESPNKLYNEQFF. The whole variable domain, remainder taken from reference TRBV2 and TRBJ2-1, is EPEVTQTPSHQVTQMGQEVILRCVPISNHLYFYWYRQILGQKVEFLVSFYNNEISEKSEIFDDQFSVERPDGSNFTLKIRSTKLEDSAMYFCASSESPNKLYNEQFFGPGTRLTVL.

In regard to this clonotype: This may come from a read error, since a much larger clone is one base off. The genes are TRBV5-6 and TRBJ2-1; D ambiguous. This CDR3 contains 12 residues. Germline CDR1 and CDR2: SGHDT and YYEEEE. CDR3 in amino acids: CASSLLDNKQFF. As DNA, the CDR3 is TGTGCCAGCAGCTTGCTAGACAATAAGCAGTTCTTC.

This clonotype was detected many times. This rearrangement joins TRBV7-2 to TRBJ1-4; D is ambiguous. This CDR3 comprises 15 residues. Germline V gives CDR1 SGHTA, CDR2 FQGNSA. Deletions cut 4 bases from V and 4 bases from J, with 13 bases between. Written as DNA, the CDR3 is TGTGCCAGCAGCTCCGGACGGATCAGTAATGAAAAACTGTTTTTT. Its protein is CASSSGRISNEKLFF.

The chain carries TRBV29-1 and TRBJ1-2; the D gene is possibly TRBD1 (5 bases). Germline V CDR1 and CDR2: SQVTM, ANQGSEA. Trimming removed 7 bases from V and 3 bases from J, with 15 bases in between. This CDR3 is built from 13 residues. CDR3: CSATSGAHYGYTF. CDR3 DNA sequence: TGCAGCGCCACTTCCGGGGCCCACTATGGCTACACCTTC.

Only a few counts were recorded for this clonotype. The chain employs TRBV28 and TRBJ2-7; D is uncertain. CDR3 length equals 14 residues. V gave up 8 bases and J gave up 0 bases, with 14 bases separating them. In germline, CDR1 is MDHEN, CDR2 SYDVKM. The CDR3 coding sequence is TGTGCCAGCTGTTCGACACAGAGCTCCTACGAGCAGTACTTC. Translating it yields CASCSTQSSYEQYF.